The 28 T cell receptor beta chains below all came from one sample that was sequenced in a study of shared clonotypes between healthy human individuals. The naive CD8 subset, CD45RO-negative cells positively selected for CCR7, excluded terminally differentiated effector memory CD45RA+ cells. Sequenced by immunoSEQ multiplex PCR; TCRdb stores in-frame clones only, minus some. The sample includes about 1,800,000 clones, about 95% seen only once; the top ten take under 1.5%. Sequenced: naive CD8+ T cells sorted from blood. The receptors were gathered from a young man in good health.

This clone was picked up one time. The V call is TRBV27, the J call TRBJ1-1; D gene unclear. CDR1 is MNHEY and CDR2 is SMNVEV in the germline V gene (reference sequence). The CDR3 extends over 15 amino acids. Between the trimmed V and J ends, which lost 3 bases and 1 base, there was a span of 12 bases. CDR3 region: CASSFTPSSNTEAFF. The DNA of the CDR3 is TGTGCCAGCAGTTTTACACCTTCCTCGAACACTGAAGCTTTCTTT.

CDR3 DNA: TGTGCCAGCAGCCCGGGACCCTCTACTTCTGGCTACACCTTC. Translated: CASSPGPSTSGYTF. V and J are TRBV9 and TRBJ1-2, with TRBD1 as a possible D gene (5 bases). The CDR3 sequence is 14 residues long. V lost 4 bases, J lost 7 bases, and 17 bases lay in between. Germline-derived CDR1 and CDR2 are SGDLS and YYNGEE.

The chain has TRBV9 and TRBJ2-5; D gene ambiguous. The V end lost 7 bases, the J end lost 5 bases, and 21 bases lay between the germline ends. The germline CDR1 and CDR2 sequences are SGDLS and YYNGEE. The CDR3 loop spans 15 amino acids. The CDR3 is CASSTQTSIDETQYF. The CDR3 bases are TGTGCCAGCTCAACCCAAACTTCGATTGACGAGACCCAGTACTTC.

CDR3 loop: CASSPEGGAIYGYTF. The CDR3, as DNA: TGTGCCAGCAGCCCCGAGGGGGGCGCGATCTATGGCTACACCTTC. V usage is TRBV7-9 and J usage is TRBJ1-2; D is perhaps TRBD1 (6 bases). The CDR3 consists of 15 residues. Germline V gene lookup returns CDR1 SEHNR and CDR2 FQNEAQ (reference sequence). V was clipped by 5 bases and J by 4 bases, with 17 bases between them.

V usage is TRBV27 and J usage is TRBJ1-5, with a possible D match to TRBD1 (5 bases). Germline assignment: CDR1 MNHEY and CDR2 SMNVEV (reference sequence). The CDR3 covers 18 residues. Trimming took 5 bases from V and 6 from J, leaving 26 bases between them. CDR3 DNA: TGTGCCAGCAGTCCCAGGGCGGGGGTCCTTAGAGAGGGTCAGCCCCAGCATTTT. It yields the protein CASSPRAGVLREGQPQHF.

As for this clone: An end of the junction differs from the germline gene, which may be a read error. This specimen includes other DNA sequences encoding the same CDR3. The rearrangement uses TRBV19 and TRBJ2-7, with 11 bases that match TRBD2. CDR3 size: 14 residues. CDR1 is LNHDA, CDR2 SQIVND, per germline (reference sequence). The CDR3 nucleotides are TGTGCCAGTAGCATAGCGGGAGGGGACTACGAGCAGTACTTC. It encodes CASSIAGGDYEQYF.

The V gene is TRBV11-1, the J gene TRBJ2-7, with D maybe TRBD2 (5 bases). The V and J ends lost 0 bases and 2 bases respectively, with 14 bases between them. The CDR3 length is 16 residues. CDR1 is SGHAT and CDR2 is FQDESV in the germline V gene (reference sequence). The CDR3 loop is CASSLAGSSTTYEQYF. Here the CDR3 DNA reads TGTGCCAGCAGCTTAGCAGGGAGTAGTACCACCTACGAGCAGTACTTC.

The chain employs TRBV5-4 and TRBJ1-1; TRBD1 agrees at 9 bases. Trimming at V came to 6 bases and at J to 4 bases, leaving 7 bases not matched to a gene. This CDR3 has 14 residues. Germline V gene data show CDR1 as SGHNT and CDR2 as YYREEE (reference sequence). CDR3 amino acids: CASTVQGAGTEAFF. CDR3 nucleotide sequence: TGTGCCAGCACCGTACAGGGGGCGGGCACTGAAGCTTTCTTT.

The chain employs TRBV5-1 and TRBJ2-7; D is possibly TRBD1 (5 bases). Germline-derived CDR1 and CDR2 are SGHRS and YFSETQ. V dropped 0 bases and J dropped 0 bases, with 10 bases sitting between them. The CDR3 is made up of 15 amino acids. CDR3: CASSLGRAGSYEQYF. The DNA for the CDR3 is TGCGCCAGCAGCTTGGGCAGGGCCGGCTCCTACGAGCAGTACTTC.

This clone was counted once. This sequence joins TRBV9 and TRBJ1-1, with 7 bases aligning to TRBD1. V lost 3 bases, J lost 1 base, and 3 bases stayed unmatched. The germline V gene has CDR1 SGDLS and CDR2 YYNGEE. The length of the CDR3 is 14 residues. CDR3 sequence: CASSDPGGNTEAFF. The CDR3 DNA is TGTGCCAGCAGCGATCCAGGGGGGAACACTGAAGCTTTCTTT.

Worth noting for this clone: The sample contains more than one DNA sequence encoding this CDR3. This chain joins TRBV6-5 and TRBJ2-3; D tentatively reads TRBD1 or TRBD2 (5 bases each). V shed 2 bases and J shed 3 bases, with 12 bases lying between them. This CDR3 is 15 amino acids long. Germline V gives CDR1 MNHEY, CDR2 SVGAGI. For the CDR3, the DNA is TGTGCCAGCAGTTACGGGGGTTTGGGGACAGATACGCAGTATTTT. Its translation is CASSYGGLGTDTQYF.

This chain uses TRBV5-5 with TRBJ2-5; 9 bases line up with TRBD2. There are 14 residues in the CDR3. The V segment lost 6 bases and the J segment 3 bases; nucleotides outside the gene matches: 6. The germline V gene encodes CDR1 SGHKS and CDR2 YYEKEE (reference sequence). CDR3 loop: CASKRTSAEETQYF. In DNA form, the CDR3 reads TGTGCCAGCAAGAGGACTAGCGCCGAAGAGACCCAGTACTTC. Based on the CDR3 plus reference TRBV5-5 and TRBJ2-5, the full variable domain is DAGVTQSPTHLIKTRGQQVTLRCSPISGHKSVSWYQQVLGQGPQFIFQYYEKEERGRGNFPDRFSARQFPNYSSELNVNALLLGDSALYLCASKRTSAEETQYFGPGTRLLVL.

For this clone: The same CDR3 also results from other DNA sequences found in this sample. The CDR3 protein is CASSFGLNQPQHF. Here the CDR3 DNA reads TGTGCCAGCAGTTTTGGGTTGAATCAGCCCCAGCATTTT. V usage is TRBV27 and J usage is TRBJ1-5; D unresolved. V was shortened by 3 bases and J by 4 bases, with 7 bases between the two germline ends. From germline, CDR1 is MNHEY and CDR2 SMNVEV (reference sequence). The CDR3 is 13 residues long.

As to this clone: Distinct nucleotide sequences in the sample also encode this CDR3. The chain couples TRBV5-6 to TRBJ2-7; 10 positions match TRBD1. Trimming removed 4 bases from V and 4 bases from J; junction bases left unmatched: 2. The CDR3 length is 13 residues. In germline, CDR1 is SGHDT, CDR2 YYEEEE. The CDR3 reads CASSQDRGYEQYF. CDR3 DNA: TGTGCCAGCAGCCAGGACAGGGGGTACGAGCAGTACTTC.

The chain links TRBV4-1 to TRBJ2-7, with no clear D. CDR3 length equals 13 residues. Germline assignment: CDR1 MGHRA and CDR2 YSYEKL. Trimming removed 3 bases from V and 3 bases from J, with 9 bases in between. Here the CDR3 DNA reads TGCGCCAGCAGCCAGGAGCAACTCTACGAGCAGTACTTC. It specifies CASSQEQLYEQYF.

The chain's CDR3 is CASSLQAGGLHEQYF. CDR3 nucleotide sequence: TGTGCCAGCAGTTTACAAGCGGGAGGCCTCCACGAGCAGTACTTC. V gene TRBV27 combines with J gene TRBJ2-7; TRBD2 aligns across 9 bases. The CDR3 contains 15 residues. V lost 2 bases, J lost 5 bases, and 7 bases stayed unmatched. The germline gives CDR1 MNHEY, CDR2 SMNVEV (reference sequence).

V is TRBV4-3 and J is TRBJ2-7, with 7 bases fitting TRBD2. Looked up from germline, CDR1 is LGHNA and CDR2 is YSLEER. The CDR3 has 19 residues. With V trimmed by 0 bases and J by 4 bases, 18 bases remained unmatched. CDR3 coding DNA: TGCGCCAGCAGCCAAGAAAGGGGTCTTGTGGGAGGGCCGGGGTACGAGCAGTACTTC. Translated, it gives CASSQERGLVGGPGYEQYF.

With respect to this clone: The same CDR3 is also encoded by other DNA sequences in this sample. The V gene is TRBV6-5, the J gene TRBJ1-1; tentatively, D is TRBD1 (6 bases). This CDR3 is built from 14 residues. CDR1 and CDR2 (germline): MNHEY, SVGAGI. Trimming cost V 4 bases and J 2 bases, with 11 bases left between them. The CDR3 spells CASSSQGSNTEAFF. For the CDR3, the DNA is TGTGCCAGCAGTTCACAGGGTTCTAACACTGAAGCTTTCTTT.

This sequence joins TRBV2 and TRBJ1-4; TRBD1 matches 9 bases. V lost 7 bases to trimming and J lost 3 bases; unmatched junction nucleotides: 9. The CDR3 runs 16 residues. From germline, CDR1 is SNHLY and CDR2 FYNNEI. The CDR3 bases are TGTGCCAGCAACCGGGACAGGGAATTGGCTAATGAAAAACTGTTTTTT. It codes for CASNRDRELANEKLFF. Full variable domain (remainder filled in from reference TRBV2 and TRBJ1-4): EPEVTQTPSHQVTQMGQEVILRCVPISNHLYFYWYRQILGQKVEFLVSFYNNEISEKSEIFDDQFSVERPDGSNFTLKIRSTKLEDSAMYFCASNRDRELANEKLFFGSGTQLSVL.

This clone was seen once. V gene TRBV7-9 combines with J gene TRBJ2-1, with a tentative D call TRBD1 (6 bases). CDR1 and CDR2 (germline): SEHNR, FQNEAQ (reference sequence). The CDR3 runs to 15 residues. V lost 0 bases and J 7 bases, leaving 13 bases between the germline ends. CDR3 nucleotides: TGTGCCAGCAGCTTAGCCCCCACAGGGTGGAATGAGCAGTTCTTC. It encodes CASSLAPTGWNEQFF.

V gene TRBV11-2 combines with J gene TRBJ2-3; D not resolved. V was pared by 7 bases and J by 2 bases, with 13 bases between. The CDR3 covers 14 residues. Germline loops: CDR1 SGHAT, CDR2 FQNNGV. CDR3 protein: CASTLIGNTDTQYF. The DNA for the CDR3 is TGTGCCAGCACCCTAATAGGTAACACAGATACGCAGTATTTT.

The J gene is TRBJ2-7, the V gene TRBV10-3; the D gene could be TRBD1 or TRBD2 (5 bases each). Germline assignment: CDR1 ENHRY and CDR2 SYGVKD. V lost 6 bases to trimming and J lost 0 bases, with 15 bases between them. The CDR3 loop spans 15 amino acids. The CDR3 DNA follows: TGTGCCATCAGCCCCCGGGACCTGAGCTCCTACGAGCAGTACTTC. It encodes CAISPRDLSSYEQYF.

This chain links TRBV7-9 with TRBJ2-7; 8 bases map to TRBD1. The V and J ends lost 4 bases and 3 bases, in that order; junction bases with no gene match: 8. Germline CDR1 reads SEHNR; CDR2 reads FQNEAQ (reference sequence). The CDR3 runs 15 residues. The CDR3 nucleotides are TGTGCCAGCAGCTCTAACAGGGGGGCGGACTACGAGCAGTACTTC. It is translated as CASSSNRGADYEQYF.

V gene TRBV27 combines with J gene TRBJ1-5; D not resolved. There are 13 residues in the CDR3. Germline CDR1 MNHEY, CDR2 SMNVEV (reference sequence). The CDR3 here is CTLGVWVAQPQHF. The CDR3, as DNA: TGTACCCTTGGAGTTTGGGTCGCTCAGCCCCAGCATTTT.

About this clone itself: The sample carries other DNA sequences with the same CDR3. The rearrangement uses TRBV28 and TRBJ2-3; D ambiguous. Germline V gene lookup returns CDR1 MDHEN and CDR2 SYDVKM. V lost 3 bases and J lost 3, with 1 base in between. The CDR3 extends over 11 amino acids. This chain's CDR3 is CASSFTDTQYF. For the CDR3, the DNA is TGTGCCAGCAGTTTTACAGATACGCAGTATTTT.

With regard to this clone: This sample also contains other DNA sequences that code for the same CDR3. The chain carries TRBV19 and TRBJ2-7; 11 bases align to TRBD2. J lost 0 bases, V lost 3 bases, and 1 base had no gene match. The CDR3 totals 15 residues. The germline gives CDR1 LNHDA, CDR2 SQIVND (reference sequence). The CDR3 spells CASSIGTSGSYEQYF. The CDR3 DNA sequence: TGTGCCAGTAGTATCGGGACTAGCGGCTCCTACGAGCAGTACTTC.

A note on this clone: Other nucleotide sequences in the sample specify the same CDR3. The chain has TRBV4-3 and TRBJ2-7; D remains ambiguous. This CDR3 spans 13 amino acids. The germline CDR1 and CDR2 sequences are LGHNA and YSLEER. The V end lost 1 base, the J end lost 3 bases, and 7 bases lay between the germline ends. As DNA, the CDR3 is TGCGCCAGCAGCCAAGGTGAAGACTACGAGCAGTACTTC. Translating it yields CASSQGEDYEQYF.

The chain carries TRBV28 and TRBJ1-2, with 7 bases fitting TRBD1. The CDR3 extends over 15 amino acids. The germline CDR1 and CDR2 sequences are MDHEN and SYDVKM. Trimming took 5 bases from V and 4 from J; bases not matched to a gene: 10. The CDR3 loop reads CASSRAGQISYGYTF. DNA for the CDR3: TGTGCCAGCAGTAGAGCGGGACAGATAAGCTATGGCTACACCTTC.